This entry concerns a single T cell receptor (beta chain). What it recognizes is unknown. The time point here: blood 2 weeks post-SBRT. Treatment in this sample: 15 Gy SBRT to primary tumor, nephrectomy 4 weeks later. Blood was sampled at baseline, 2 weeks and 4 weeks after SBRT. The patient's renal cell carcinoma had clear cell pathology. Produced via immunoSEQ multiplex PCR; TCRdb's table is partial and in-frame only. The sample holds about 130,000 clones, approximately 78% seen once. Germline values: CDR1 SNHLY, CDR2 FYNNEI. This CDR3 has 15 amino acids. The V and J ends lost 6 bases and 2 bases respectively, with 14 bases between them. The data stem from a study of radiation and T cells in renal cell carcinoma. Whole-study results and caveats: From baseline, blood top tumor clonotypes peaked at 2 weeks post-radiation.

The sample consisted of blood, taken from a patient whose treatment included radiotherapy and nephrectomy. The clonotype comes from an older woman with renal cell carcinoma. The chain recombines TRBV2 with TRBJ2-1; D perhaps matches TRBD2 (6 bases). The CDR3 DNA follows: TGTGCCAGCAGCGCCGGAGCGGGCCCCTACAATGAGCAGTTCTTC. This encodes CASSAGAGPYNEQFF.